This TCR beta chain was retrieved from a study of blood T cell repertoires in COVID-19. Study context: COVID-19 samples collected from the United States, Italy and Spain covered acute and convalescent phases. PBMCs, B-cell-depleted T cells, or T cells provided the cDNA or gDNA that made up the material.

In the source study's methods: Reference gene primer amplification gave nucleated cell count estimates. Only in-frame clones appear in the TCRdb table, and some are missing; sequencing was by immunoSEQ multiplex PCR. V and J calls and clone size are given by that table; D and trimming were obtained from the DNA. Counted here are some 310,000 clones, around 86% occurring once; the ten biggest clones make up 1%. Sequenced material: peripheral blood. This TCR was sampled from a man aged 50 to 60 with active or convalescent COVID-19.

CDR3: CASSFREFTYEQYF. CDR3 in DNA: TGTGCCAGCAGCTTTCGGGAGTTTACCTACGAGCAGTACTTC. The chain couples TRBV7-8 to TRBJ2-7; tentatively, D is TRBD2 (6 bases). Germline V gene lookup returns CDR1 SGHVS and CDR2 FQNEAQ. The CDR3 loop spans 14 amino acids. The V gene lost 3 bases and the J gene lost 2 bases, with 11 bases spanning the gap.